This TCR beta chain was captured by sequencing in a study of CD8 T cells in ankylosing spondylitis. Quantitative barcoded 5'-RACE was used to prepare TCR beta libraries. TCRdb reanalysed the 5' RACE reads using MiXCR and keeps one entry per CDR3 protein. This sample carries about 150,000 distinct CDR3 sequences, around 45% of them seen once, and the ten largest clones take 12% to 15%. General study points: Made up of eight highly homologous variants, a TCR beta motif appeared characteristic of ankylosing spondylitis blood. Disease-linked clones bore a CD8+ phenotype, appearing relatively rarely in peripheral blood.

On this clonotype: Its antigen is undetermined.

Germline trimming cut 5 bases from V and 5 bases from J; bases unmatched to any gene: 11. CDR1 is MDHEN, CDR2 SYDVKM, per germline. This CDR3 contains 15 residues. The clonotype was recovered from a male donor with ankylosing spondylitis. The chain employs TRBV28 and TRBJ2-5, with TRBD1 matching 7 bases. Material: synovial fluid, either unsorted or a sorted T cell fraction (not recorded which). CDR3 in DNA: TGTGCCAGCAGTATCCCACAGGGGAGAATCGAGACCCAGTACTTC. Its protein product is CASSIPQGRIETQYF.